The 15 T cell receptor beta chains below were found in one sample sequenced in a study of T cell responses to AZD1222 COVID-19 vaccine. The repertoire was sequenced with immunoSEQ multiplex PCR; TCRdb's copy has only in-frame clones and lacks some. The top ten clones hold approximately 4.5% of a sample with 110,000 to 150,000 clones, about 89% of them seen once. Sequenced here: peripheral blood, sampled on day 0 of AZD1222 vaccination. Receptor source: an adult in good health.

CDR3 protein: CASSFGTGYEQYF. CDR3 coding DNA: TGTGCCAGCAGTTTCGGCACAGGCTACGAGCAGTACTTC. The chain carries TRBV27 and TRBJ2-7; D may be TRBD1 (5 bases). The CDR3 totals 13 residues. Trimming took off 3 bases at V and 3 bases at J, with 9 bases between the two ends. Germline values: CDR1 MNHEY, CDR2 SMNVEV (reference sequence).

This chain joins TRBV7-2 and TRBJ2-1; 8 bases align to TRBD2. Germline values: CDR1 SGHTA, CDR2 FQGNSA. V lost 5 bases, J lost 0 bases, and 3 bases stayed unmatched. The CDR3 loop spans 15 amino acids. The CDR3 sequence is CASSRSGSSYNEQFF. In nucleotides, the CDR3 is TGTGCCAGCAGCCGGAGCGGGAGCTCCTACAATGAGCAGTTCTTC.

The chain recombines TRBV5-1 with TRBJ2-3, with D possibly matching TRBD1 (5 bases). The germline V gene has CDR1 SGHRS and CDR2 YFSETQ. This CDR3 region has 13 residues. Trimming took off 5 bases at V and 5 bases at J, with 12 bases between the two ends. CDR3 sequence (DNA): TGCGCCAGCAGACTACAGGAAAAAGATACGCAGTATTTT. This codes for CASRLQEKDTQYF.

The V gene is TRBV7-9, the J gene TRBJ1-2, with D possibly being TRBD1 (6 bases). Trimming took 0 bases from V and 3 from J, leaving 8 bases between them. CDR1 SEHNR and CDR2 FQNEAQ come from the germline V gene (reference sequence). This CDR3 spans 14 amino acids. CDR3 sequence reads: CASSLARTDYGYTF. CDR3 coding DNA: TGTGCCAGCAGCTTAGCGCGGACAGACTATGGCTACACCTTC.

CDR3 sequence: CASSQDRIYGYTF. As DNA, the CDR3 is TGTGCCAGCAGCCAAGACAGGATATATGGCTACACCTTC. V gene TRBV14 combines with J gene TRBJ1-2; D not certain. The V gene lost 0 bases and the J gene lost 5 bases, with 7 bases spanning the gap. Germline CDR1 is SGHDN and CDR2 is FVKESK. This CDR3 contains 13 residues.

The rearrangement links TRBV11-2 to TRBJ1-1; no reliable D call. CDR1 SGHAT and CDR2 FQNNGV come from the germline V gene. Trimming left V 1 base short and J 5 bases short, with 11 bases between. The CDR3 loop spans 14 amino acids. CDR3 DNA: TGTGCCAGCAGCTTAGCTGGCAGGCTGACTGAAGCTTTCTTT. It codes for CASSLAGRLTEAFF.

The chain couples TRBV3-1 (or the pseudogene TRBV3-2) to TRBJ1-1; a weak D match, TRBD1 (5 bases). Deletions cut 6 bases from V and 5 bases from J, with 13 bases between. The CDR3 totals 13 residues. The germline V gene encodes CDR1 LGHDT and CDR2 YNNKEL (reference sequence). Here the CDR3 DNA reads TGTGCCAGCAGGTCCCTGAGGGGAACTGAAGCTTTCTTT. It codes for CASRSLRGTEAFF.

The CDR3 spells CASSQVLSLYGYTF. The CDR3, as DNA: TGCGCCAGCAGCCAAGTCCTCTCGCTCTATGGCTACACCTTC. J is TRBJ1-2 and V is TRBV4-1; no definite D call. The V end lost 1 base, the J end lost 4 bases, and 10 bases lay between the germline ends. The CDR3 loop spans 14 amino acids. Germline V gene sequence: CDR1 MGHRA, CDR2 YSYEKL.

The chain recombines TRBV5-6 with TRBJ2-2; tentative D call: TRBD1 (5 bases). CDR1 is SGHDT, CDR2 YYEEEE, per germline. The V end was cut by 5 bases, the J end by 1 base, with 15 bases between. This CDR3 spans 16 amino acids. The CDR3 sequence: CASRGPGQGNTGELFF. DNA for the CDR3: TGTGCCAGCAGGGGCCCGGGTCAGGGGAACACCGGGGAGCTGTTTTTT.

CDR3 residues: CASSPRGGMNTEAFF. CDR3 DNA sequence: TGTGCCAGCAGTCCCCGAGGAGGGATGAACACTGAAGCTTTCTTT. V and J are TRBV6-2 or TRBV6-3 and TRBJ1-1; D not resolved. Trimming shortened V by 5 bases and J by 0 bases, and 13 bases separated the two germline ends. The CDR3 covers 15 residues. Germline CDR1 reads MNHEY; CDR2 reads SVGEGT.

The CDR3 sequence: CASSFRDSNYEQYF. The CDR3 region has the DNA TGCGCCAGCAGCTTCAGGGACTCTAATTACGAGCAGTACTTC. V is TRBV5-1 and J is TRBJ2-7; TRBD2 might be the D (6 bases). In germline, CDR1 is SGHRS, CDR2 YFSETQ. This CDR3 contains 14 residues. Trimming cost V 2 bases and J 4 bases, with 13 bases left between them.

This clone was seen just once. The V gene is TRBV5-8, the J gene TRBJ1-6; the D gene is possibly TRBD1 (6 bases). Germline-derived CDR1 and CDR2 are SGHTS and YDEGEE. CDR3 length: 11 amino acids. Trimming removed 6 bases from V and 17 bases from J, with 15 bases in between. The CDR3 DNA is TGTGCCAGCACCCGGACAGACCTGGTCCACTTT. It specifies CASTRTDLVHF.

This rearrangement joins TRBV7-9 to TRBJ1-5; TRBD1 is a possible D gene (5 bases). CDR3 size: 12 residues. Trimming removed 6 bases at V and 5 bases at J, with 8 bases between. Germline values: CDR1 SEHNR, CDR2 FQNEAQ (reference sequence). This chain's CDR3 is CASSWGDQPQHF. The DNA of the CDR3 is TGTGCCAGCAGTTGGGGGGATCAGCCCCAGCATTTT.

CDR3 sequence (DNA): TGTGCCAGCAGCTTAATCAGCCCCCGCTTCAAGGGCGGGGGGGGCGAGGAGCAGTACTTC. Protein product: CASSLISPRFKGGGGEEQYF. J is TRBJ2-7 and V is TRBV7-6, with 9 bases that match TRBD2. Germline CDR1 is SGHVS and CDR2 is FNYEAQ. Germline trimming cut 2 bases from V and 7 bases from J; bases unmatched to any gene: 24. CDR3 length equals 20 residues.

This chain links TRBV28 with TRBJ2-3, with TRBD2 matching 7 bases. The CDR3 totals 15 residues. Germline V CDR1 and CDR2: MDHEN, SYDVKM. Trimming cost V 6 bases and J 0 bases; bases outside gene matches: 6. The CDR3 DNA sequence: TGTGCCAGCAGCGTACGCGGGAGTAGCACAGATACGCAGTATTTT. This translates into CASSVRGSSTDTQYF.